A few counts support the clone carrying this T cell receptor beta chain. Its antigen is not known. This record comes from a study of cytomegalovirus exposure and HLA in healthy donors. Study outcomes and limitations: The records held CMV serostatus as the only immune exposure information. In a later analysis, parvovirus B19, influenza, CMV and Epstein-Barr virus appeared linked to several top co-occurrence clusters. Associated with cytomegalovirus, according to the listing, were around 160 TCR beta chains.

The PCR employed 60 Vbeta primers together with 13 Jbeta primers. Measured with immunoSEQ multiplex PCR; TCRdb has only the in-frame clones, and not every one. Here the sample spans about 57,000 clones, 83% being singletons. J lost 5 bases, V lost 5 bases, and 7 bases had no gene match. CDR3 length: 15 amino acids. Germline loops: CDR1 SGHDT, CDR2 YYEEEE. The J gene is TRBJ2-2, the V gene TRBV5-6, with 9 positions matching TRBD1. Sequencing was performed on PBMCs. The clonotype originates from a young man in good health and CMV-seronegative. As DNA, the CDR3 is TGTGCCAGCAGGGGCCGGGACAGGGCGACCGGGGAGCTGTTTTTT. Protein sequence: CASRGRDRATGELFF.